A selection of T cell receptor beta chains follows, all from one sample in a study of OX40 agonist ivuxolimab in advanced cancers. Profiled with immunoSEQ multiplex PCR; TCRdb holds only in-frame clones, not every one. The sample contains about 28,000 clones, around 88% of which appear only once. The specimen was CD4+ or CD8+ T cells sorted from blood, collected in a trial of the OX40 agonist ivuxolimab. These TCRs come from an adult with an advanced solid tumor such as melanoma, head and neck, liver or kidney cancer. The CDR3 runs from the conserved cysteine through the conserved F or W. D genes are given only for firm matches. The size of a clone is reported for some rows only, either as once, few or many, or as a class for expanded clones.

TRBV13	NA	19	TRBJ2-1	TRBD2	CASSPIATSGRGFGNEQFF	TGTGCCAGCAGCCCCATAGCTACTAGCGGGAGAGGATTTGGCAATGAGCAGTTCTTC
TRBV4-2	NA	18	TRBJ2-7	TRBD2	CASSQVIGTSGGNYEQYF	TGTGCCAGCAGCCAAGTGATAGGGACTAGCGGCGGGAACTACGAGCAGTACTTC
TRBV19	NA	14	TRBJ2-7	NA	CASKGGGGVLEQYF	TGTGCCAGTAAGGGGGGAGGTGGGGTCCTCGAGCAGTACTTC
TRBV29-1	NA	14	TRBJ2-3	TRBD2	CSGGGTGGTDTQYF	TGCAGCGGGGGGGGTACAGGAGGCACAGATACGCAGTATTTT
TRBV27	once	16	TRBJ2-2	NA	CASRPSWTSNTGELFF	TGTGCCAGCAGGCCTTCTTGGACTTCGAACACCGGGGAGCTGTTTTTT
TRBV28	NA	13	TRBJ2-7	NA	CASTVTGTSEQYF	TGTGCCAGCACTGTGACAGGAACTAGCGAGCAGTACTTC
TRBV28	NA	15	TRBJ2-3	NA	CASSLTGLSTDTQYF	TGTGCCAGCAGTTTAACAGGATTAAGCACAGATACGCAGTATTTT
TRBV4-1	NA	14	TRBJ1-2	TRBD1	CASSIPGQGYGYTF	TGCGCCAGCAGCATCCCGGGACAGGGCTATGGCTACACCTTC
TRBV15	NA	13	TRBJ2-3	NA	CATSRTSTDTQYF	TGTGCCACCAGCAGGACTAGCACAGATACGCAGTATTTT
TRBV6-5	NA	14	TRBJ2-7	NA	CASSYGGGSYEQYF	TGTGCCAGCAGTTACGGGGGTGGCTCCTACGAGCAGTACTTC
TRBV29-1	once	13	TRBJ2-2	NA	CSVEESDTGELFF	TGCAGCGTTGAAGAATCTGACACCGGGGAGCTGTTTTTT
TRBV28	NA	14	TRBJ2-1	TRBD1	CASRWTGGSDEQFF	TGTGCCAGCAGATGGACAGGGGGAAGCGATGAGCAGTTCTTC
TRBV25-1	NA	15	TRBJ2-5	TRBD2	CASSELAGEVETQYF	TGTGCCAGCAGTGAACTAGCGGGAGAGGTCGAGACCCAGTACTTC
TRBV5-1	NA	16	TRBJ2-2	TRBD1	CASSPQTGLHTGELFF	TGCGCCAGCAGCCCGCAGACAGGGTTGCACACTGGGGAGCTGTTTTTT
TRBV29-1	NA	10	TRBJ1-3	NA	CSAQGDTIYF	TGCAGCGCTCAGGGAGACACCATATATTTT
TRBV5-1	NA	21	TRBJ2-7	TRBD2	CASSLSGGWWNSGRRTYEQYF	TGCGCCAGCAGCTTGAGCGGGGGGTGGTGGAATAGCGGGAGACGAACCTACGAGCAGTACTTC
TRBV11-3	NA	13	TRBJ2-1	TRBD2	CASRTSGYNEQFF	TGTGCCAGCAGGACTAGCGGCTACAATGAGCAGTTCTTC
TRBV25-1	NA	11	TRBJ1-1	NA	CASSVGPEAFF	TGTGCCAGCAGTGTCGGTCCTGAAGCTTTCTTT
TRBV11-2	NA	14	TRBJ2-7	TRBD1	CASSAEDRVYEQYF	TGTGCCAGCAGCGCGGAGGACAGGGTCTACGAGCAGTACTTC
TRBV11-2	NA	11	TRBJ1-1	NA	CASSLGGEAFF	TGTGCCAGCAGCTTAGGTGGAGAAGCTTTCTTT
TRBV5-6	NA	13	TRBJ1-2	NA	CASSFGSPDGYTF	TGTGCCAGCAGCTTCGGGAGTCCAGATGGCTACACCTTC
TRBV5-8	NA	11	TRBJ2-7	NA	CASRSGPIFDF	TGTGCCAGCAGGTCAGGCCCAATCTTCGACTTC
TRBV6-4	NA	15	TRBJ2-1	TRBD2	CASSVETSGYNEQFF	TGTGCCAGCAGTGTCGAAACTAGCGGCTACAATGAGCAGTTCTTC
TRBV18	NA	14	TRBJ1-1	NA	CASSPETENTEAFF	TGTGCCAGCTCACCCGAAACAGAGAACACTGAAGCTTTCTTT
TRBV28	NA	19	TRBJ2-1	TRBD2	CASSLGLAGPRSSYNEQFF	TGTGCCAGCAGTTTGGGACTAGCGGGACCAAGGAGCTCCTACAATGAGCAGTTCTTC
TRBV7-9	NA	15	TRBJ1-4	NA	CASESRKDHLVKLFF	TGTGCCAGCGAAAGTCGCAAAGACCACCTGGTAAAACTGTTTTTT
TRBV6-1	NA	15	TRBJ2-1	NA	CASSGREDSYNEQFF	TGTGCCAGCAGTGGAAGGGAAGATTCCTACAATGAGCAGTTCTTC
TRBV7-9	NA	15	TRBJ2-3	NA	CASSASLRDTDTQYF	TGTGCCAGCAGCGCTTCGCTTCGGGACACAGATACGCAGTATTTT
TRBV28	few	14	TRBJ1-1	TRBD1	CASSLLGTGREAFF	TGTGCCAGCAGTTTACTCGGGACAGGCCGTGAAGCTTTCTTT
TRBV19	NA	15	TRBJ2-7	TRBD2	CASSQPGLAGHEQYF	TGTGCCAGTAGTCAACCGGGACTAGCGGGACACGAGCAGTACTTC
TRBV9	NA	12	TRBJ2-3	NA	CASRGVTDTQYF	TGTGCCAGCAGGGGGGTGACAGATACGCAGTATTTT
TRBV30	once	10	TRBJ1-1	NA	CAVQGTEAFF	TGTGCCGTACAAGGAACTGAAGCTTTCTTT
TRBV7-2	NA	13	TRBJ1-5	NA	CASSLWSNQPQHF	TGTGCCAGCAGCTTATGGAGCAATCAGCCCCAGCATTTT
TRBV5-1	few	12	TRBJ2-7	NA	CASSSDSYEQYF	TGCGCCAGCAGCTCGGACTCCTACGAGCAGTACTTC
TRBV10-1	few	15	TRBJ2-1	NA	CASSRRDSSYNEQFF	TGCGCCAGCAGTCGCCGGGACTCATCCTACAATGAGCAGTTCTTC
TRBV6-1	once	14	TRBJ2-7	NA	CASSGGLSSYEQYF	TGTGCCAGCAGCGGCGGGCTAAGCTCCTACGAGCAGTACTTC
TRBV7-9	NA	16	TRBJ2-5	NA	CASSPPLRGASETQYF	TGTGCCAGCAGCCCGCCCCTTAGGGGGGCCAGTGAGACCCAGTACTTC
TRBV30	NA	14	TRBJ1-1	NA	CAWSVGGSGTEAFF	TGTGCCTGGAGTGTTGGGGGGTCGGGCACTGAAGCTTTCTTT
TRBV5-4	NA	14	TRBJ1-2	NA	CASSLGMGRYGYTF	TGTGCCAGCAGCTTGGGCATGGGCCGCTATGGCTACACCTTC
TRBV5-6	NA	13	TRBJ2-6	NA	CASAPGGANVLTF	TGTGCCAGCGCCCCGGGTGGGGCCAACGTCCTGACTTTC
TRBV7-9	NA	14	TRBJ2-5	NA	CASSLIQIQETQYF	TGTGCCAGCAGCTTAATACAAATCCAAGAGACCCAGTACTTC
TRBV6-5	NA	15	TRBJ1-2	TRBD1	CASSYSKTGGGGYTF	TGTGCCAGCAGTTACTCGAAGACAGGGGGCGGTGGCTACACCTTC
TRBV27	NA	18	TRBJ2-6	TRBD2	CASSLRAGGPSGANVLTF	TGTGCCAGCAGTCTAAGGGCGGGGGGACCCTCTGGGGCCAACGTCCTGACTTTC
TRBV4-2	NA	17	TRBJ2-1	TRBD2	CASSQDGTSGSYNEQFF	TGTGCCAGCAGCCAAGATGGGACTAGCGGGAGCTACAATGAGCAGTTCTTC
TRBV7-8	NA	14	TRBJ2-7	NA	CASSSEPISYEQYF	TGTGCCAGCAGCTCAGAACCCATTTCCTACGAGCAGTACTTC
TRBV5-6	once	13	TRBJ2-7	NA	CASTTTTAYEQYF	TGTGCCAGCACGACAACTACAGCGTACGAGCAGTACTTC
TRBV5-1	NA	16	TRBJ1-3	NA	CASSLDHSSSGNTIYF	TGCGCCAGCAGCTTGGATCACAGCTCGTCTGGAAACACCATATATTTT
TRBV2	NA	15	TRBJ2-7	TRBD1	CASRGDSLDPYEQYF	TGTGCCAGCAGGGGGGACAGCCTCGACCCCTACGAGCAGTACTTC
TRBV4-1	NA	15	TRBJ2-1	TRBD2	CASSQERGRNLEQFF	TGCGCCAGCAGCCAAGAGCGCGGGAGGAACCTAGAGCAGTTCTTC
TRBV6-1	few	14	TRBJ2-7	NA	CATARGRDSYEQYF	TGTGCCACCGCCCGAGGGAGAGACTCCTACGAGCAGTACTTC
TRBV9	NA	14	TRBJ2-1	NA	CASKRREVNNEQFF	TGTGCCAGCAAGCGGCGGGAAGTAAACAATGAGCAGTTCTTC
TRBV5-6	NA	16	TRBJ2-7	TRBD1	CASSLWVGTGSYEQYF	TGTGCCAGCAGCTTGTGGGTTGGGACAGGGTCCTACGAGCAGTACTTC
TRBV27	NA	19	TRBJ2-6	TRBD2	CASSLSGRRESGGANVLTF	TGTGCCAGCAGTTTATCGGGTCGGCGGGAGAGTGGTGGGGCCAACGTCCTGACTTTC
TRBV28	NA	17	TRBJ2-1	TRBD2	CASSFANSGSIYNEQFF	TGTGCCAGCAGTTTCGCGAATAGCGGGAGTATTTACAATGAGCAGTTCTTC
TRBV19	NA	15	TRBJ2-7	TRBD2	CASSIGGGRAAEQYF	TGTGCCAGTAGTATAGGAGGCGGGAGGGCCGCCGAGCAGTACTTC
TRBV4-2	NA	11	TRBJ2-4	NA	CASSQGNIQYF	TGTGCCAGCAGCCAAGGGAACATTCAGTACTTC
TRBV27	NA	15	TRBJ1-4	NA	CASSYQPGTNEKLFF	TGTGCCAGCAGTTACCAACCCGGGACTAATGAAAAACTGTTTTTT
TRBV2	once	15	TRBJ1-2	TRBD1	CASRGTGGHDYGYTF	TGTGCCAGCAGGGGGACAGGGGGCCATGACTATGGCTACACCTTC
TRBV9	NA	15	TRBJ1-3	NA	CASSPGWGSGNTIYF	TGTGCCAGCAGCCCGGGGTGGGGCTCTGGAAACACCATATATTTT
TRBV9	NA	14	TRBJ1-3	NA	CASSVSGAGNTIYF	TGTGCCAGCAGCGTATCGGGTGCTGGAAACACCATATATTTT